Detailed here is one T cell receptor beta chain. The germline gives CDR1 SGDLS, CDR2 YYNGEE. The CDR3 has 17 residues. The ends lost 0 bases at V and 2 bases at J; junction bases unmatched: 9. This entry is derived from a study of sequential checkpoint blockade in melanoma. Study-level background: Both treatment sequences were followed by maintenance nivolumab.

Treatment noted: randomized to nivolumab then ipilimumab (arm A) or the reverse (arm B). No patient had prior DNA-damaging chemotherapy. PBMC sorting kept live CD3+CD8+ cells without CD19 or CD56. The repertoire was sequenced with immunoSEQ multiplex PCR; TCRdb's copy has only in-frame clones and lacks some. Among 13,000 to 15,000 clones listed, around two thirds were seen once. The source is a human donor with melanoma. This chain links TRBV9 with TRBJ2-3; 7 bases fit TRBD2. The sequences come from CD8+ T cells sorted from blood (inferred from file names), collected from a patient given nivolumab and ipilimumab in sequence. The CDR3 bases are TGTGCCAGCAGCGTAGAGGCGGGGGTGAGTTTCACAGATACGCAGTATTTT. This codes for CASSVEAGVSFTDTQYF.